The source of this T cell receptor (beta chain) is a study of blood T cells in healthy people across ages. General study results and limits: PBMCs left unsorted prevented a conclusive naive versus antigen-experienced comparison. Long-lived donors exceeded aged donors in naive CD4+ cells and diversity. Correlation between TCR beta diversity and naive T cell percentage was strong. Per-million-T-cell TCR beta diversity fell roughly linearly with age.

This CDR3 is 15 amino acids long. Looked up from germline, CDR1 is SEHNR and CDR2 is FQNEAQ (reference sequence). V trimming: 0 bases; J trimming: 3 bases; junction bases outside the gene matches: 4. This clonotype was counted only a few times. Its cognate antigen is unknown. Using a J-beta primer mix together with a sample-barcoded 5' primer, a second PCR was run for roughly 7 to 12 cycles. TCRdb reprocessed the 5' RACE reads with MiXCR, giving one entry per CDR3 protein. The sample includes 1.4 million to 1.5 million distinct CDR3 sequences, 42% of them seen just once. J is TRBJ2-7 and V is TRBV7-9, with 8 positions matching TRBD2. Sequencing was done on a sample of blood. The TCR was taken from a woman under 30 in good health. CDR3 in amino acids: CASSLALGTSYEQYF. Written as DNA, the CDR3 is TGTGCCAGCAGCTTAGCCCTTGGGACTAGCTACGAGCAGTACTTC. Full variable domain (outside the CDR3, taken from reference TRBV7-9 and TRBJ2-7): DTGVSQNPRHKITKRGQNVTFRCDPISEHNRLYWYRQTLGQGPEFLTYFQNEAQLEKSRLLSDRFSAERPKGSFSTLEIQRTEQGDSAMYLCASSLALGTSYEQYFGPGTRLTVT.